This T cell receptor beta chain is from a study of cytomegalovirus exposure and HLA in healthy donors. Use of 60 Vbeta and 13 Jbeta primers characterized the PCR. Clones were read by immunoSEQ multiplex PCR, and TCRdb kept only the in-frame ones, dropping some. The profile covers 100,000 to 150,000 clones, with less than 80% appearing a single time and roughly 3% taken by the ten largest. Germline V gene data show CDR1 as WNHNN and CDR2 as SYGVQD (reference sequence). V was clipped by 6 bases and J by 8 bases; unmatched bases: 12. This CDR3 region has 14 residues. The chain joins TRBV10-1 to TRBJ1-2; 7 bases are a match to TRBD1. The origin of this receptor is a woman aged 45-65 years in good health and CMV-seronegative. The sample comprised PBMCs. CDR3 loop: CASRAGTVGWGYTF. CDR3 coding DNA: TGCGCCAGCAGAGCCGGGACAGTAGGGTGGGGCTACACCTTC.